This T cell receptor (beta chain) was recovered during a study of T cell responses to AZD1222 COVID-19 vaccine. Notes on the study in general: Regions left unmutated in variants are reportedly the target of nearly half of spike-specific TCRs. None of the repertoires were sampled until the peak T cell response had passed.

This clone was observed a handful of times. The target antigen is unknown. This table comes from immunoSEQ multiplex PCR, and its TCRdb copy is limited to in-frame clones, with some not included. The sample has 100,000 to 150,000 clones, roughly nine tenths seen once. Germline V gene data show CDR1 as MNHNS and CDR2 as SASEGT. Deletions cut 2 bases from V and 0 bases from J, with 8 bases between. This CDR3 comprises 15 residues. The sample consisted of peripheral blood, taken on day 0 of AZD1222 vaccination. This clonotype was sampled from an adult in good health. This chain connects TRBV6-1 to TRBJ1-5; D is undetermined. CDR3 sequence: CASSETAYSNQPQHF. In nucleotides, the CDR3 is TGTGCCAGCAGTGAAACAGCTTATAGCAATCAGCCCCAGCATTTT.